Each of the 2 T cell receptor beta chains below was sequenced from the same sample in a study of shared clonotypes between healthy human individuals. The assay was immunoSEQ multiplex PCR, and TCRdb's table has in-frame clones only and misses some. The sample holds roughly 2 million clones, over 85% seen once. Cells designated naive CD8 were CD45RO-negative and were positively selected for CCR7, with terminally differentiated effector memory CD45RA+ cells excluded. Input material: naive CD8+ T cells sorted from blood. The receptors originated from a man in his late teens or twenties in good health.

The DNA for the CDR3 is TGTGCCAGCAGCCAAGAGCTCGGGGCAGATACGCAGTATTTT. Encoded protein: CASSQELGADTQYF. The chain has TRBV4-2 and TRBJ2-3; D perhaps matches TRBD2 (5 bases). Trimming cost V 0 bases and J 4 bases, with 8 bases left between them. The CDR3 consists of 14 residues. Germline V gene lookup returns CDR1 LGHNA and CDR2 YNFKEQ.

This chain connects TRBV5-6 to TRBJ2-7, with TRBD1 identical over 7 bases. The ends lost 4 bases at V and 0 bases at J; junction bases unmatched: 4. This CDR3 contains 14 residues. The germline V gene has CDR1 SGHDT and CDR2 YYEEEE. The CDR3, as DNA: TGTGCCAGCAGCCTGGGACAGTTCTCCTACGAGCAGTACTTC. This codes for CASSLGQFSYEQYF.